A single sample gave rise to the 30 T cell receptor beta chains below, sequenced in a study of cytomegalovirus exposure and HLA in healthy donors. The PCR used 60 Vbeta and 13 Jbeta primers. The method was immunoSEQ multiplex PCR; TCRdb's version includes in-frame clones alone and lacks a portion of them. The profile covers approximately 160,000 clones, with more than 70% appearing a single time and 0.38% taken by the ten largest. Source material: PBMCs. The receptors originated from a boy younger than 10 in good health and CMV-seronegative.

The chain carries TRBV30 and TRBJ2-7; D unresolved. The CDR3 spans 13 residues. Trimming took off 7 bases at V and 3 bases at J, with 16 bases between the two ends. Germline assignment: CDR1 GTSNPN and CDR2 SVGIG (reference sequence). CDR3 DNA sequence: TGTGCCTATGGATCTAGGCAGAACTACGAGCAGTACTTC. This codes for CAYGSRQNYEQYF.

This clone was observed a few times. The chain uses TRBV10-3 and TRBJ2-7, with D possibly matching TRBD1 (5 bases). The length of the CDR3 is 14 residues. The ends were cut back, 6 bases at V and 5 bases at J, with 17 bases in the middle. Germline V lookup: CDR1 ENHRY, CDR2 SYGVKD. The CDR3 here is CAISDEIRADEQYF. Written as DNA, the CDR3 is TGTGCCATCAGCGACGAAATCAGGGCCGACGAGCAGTACTTC.

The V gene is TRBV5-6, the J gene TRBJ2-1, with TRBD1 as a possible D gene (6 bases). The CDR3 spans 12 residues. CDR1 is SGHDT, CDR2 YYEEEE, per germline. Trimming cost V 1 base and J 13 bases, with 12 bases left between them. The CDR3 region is CASSLRQVVQFF. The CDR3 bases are TGTGCCAGCAGCTTGCGACAGGTAGTACAGTTCTTC.

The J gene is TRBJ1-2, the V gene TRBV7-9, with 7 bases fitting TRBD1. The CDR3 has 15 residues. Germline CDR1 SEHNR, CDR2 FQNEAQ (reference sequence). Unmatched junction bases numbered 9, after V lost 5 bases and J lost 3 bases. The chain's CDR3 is CASSADRAPYYGYTF. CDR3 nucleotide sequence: TGTGCCAGCAGCGCCGACAGGGCCCCTTACTATGGCTACACCTTC.

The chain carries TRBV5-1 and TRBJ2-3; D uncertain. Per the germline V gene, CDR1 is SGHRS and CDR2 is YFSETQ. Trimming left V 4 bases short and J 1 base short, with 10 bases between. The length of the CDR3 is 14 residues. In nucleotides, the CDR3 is TGCGCCAGCAGCGTATCCTCCCGCACAGATACGCAGTATTTT. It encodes CASSVSSRTDTQYF.

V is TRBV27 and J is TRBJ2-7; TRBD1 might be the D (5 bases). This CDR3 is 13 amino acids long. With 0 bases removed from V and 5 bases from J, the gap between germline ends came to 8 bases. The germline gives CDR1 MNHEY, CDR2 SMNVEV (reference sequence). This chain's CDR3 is CASSLSGAHEQYF. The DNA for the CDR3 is TGTGCCAGCAGTTTATCAGGGGCCCACGAGCAGTACTTC.

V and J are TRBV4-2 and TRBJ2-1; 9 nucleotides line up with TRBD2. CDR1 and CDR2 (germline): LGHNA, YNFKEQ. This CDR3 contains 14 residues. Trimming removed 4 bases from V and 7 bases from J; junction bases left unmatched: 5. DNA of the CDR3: TGTGCCAGCAGCCGGGTAGCGGGAGCGAATGAGCAGTTCTTC. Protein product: CASSRVAGANEQFF.

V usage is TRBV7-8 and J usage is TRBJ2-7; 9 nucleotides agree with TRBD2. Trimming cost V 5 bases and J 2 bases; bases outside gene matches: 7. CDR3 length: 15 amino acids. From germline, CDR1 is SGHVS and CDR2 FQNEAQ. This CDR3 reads CASSPGLALTYEQYF. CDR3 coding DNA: TGTGCCAGCAGCCCCGGACTAGCGCTAACCTACGAGCAGTACTTC.

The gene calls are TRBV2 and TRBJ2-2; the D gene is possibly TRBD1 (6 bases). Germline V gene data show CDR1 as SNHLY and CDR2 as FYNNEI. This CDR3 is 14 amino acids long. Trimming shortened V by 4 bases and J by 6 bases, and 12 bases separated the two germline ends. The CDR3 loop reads CASSVLQGSGELFF. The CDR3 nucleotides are TGTGCCAGCAGTGTACTTCAGGGGTCCGGGGAGCTGTTTTTT.

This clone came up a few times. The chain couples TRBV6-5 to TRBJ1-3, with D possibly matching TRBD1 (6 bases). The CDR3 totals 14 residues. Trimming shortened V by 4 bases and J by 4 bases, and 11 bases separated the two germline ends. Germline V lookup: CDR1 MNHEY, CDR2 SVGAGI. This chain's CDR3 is CASSSQGRGNTIYF. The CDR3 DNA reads TGTGCCAGCAGTTCCCAGGGGCGAGGAAACACCATATATTTT.

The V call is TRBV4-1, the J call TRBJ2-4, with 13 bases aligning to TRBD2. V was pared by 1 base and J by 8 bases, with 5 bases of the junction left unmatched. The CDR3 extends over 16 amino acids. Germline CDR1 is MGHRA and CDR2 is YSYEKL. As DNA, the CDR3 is TGCGCCAGCAGCCAAGGGACTAGCGGGAGCTGGGACATTCAGTACTTC. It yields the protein CASSQGTSGSWDIQYF.

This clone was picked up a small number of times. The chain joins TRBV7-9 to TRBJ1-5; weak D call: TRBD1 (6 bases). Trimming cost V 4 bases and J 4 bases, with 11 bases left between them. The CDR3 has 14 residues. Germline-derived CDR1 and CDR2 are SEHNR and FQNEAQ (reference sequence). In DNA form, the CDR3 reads TGTGCCAGCAGCTCCCTGGACAGAAATCAGCCCCAGCATTTT. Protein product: CASSSLDRNQPQHF.

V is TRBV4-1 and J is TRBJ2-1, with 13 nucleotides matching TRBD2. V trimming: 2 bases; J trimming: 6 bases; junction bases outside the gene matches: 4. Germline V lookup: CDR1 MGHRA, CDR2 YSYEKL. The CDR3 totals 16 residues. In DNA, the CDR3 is TGCGCCAGCAGCCAACCTACTAGCGGGAGGGCCAATGAGCAGTTCTTC. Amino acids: CASSQPTSGRANEQFF.

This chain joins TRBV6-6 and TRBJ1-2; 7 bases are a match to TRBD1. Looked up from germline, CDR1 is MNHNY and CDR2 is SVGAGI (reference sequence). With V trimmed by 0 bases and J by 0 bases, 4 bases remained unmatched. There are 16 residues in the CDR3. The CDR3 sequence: CASSYSTQGANYGYTF. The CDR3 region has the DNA TGTGCCAGCAGTTACTCGACGCAGGGGGCTAACTATGGCTACACCTTC.

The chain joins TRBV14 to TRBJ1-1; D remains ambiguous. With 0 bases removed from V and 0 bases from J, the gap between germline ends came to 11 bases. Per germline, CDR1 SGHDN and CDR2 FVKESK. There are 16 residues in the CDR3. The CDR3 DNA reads TGTGCCAGCAGCCAAGATTACGGCCAGGTGAACACTGAAGCTTTCTTT. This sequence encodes CASSQDYGQVNTEAFF.

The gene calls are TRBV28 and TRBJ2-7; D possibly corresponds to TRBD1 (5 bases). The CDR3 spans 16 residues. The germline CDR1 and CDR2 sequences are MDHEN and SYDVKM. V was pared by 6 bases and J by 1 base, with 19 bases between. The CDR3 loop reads CASSLPPAGPSYEQYF. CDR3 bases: TGTGCCAGCAGCCTCCCGCCGGCAGGGCCTTCCTACGAGCAGTACTTC. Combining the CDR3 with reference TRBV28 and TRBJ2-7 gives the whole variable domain DVKVTQSSRYLVKRTGEKVFLECVQDMDHENMFWYRQDPGLGLRLIYFSYDVKMKEKGDIPEGYSVSREKKERFSLILESASTNQTSMYLCASSLPPAGPSYEQYFGPGTRLTVT.

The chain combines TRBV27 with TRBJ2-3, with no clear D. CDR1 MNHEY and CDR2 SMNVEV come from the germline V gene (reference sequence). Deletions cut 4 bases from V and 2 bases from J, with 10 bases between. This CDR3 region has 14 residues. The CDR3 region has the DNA TGTGCCAGCAGTTCTCTCCGCGCCACAGATACGCAGTATTTT. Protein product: CASSSLRATDTQYF.

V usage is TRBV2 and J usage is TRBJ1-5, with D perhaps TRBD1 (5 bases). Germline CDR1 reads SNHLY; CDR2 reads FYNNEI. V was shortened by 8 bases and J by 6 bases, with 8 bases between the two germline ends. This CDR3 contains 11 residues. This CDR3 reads CASGRGQPQHF. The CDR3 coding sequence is TGTGCCAGCGGAAGGGGTCAGCCCCAGCATTTT.

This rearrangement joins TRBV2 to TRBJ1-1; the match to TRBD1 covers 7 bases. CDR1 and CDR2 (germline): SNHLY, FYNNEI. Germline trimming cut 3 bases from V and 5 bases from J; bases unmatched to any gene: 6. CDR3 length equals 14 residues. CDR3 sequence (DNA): TGTGCCAGCAGTGAGGAGGGGGCAGGGACTGAAGCTTTCTTT. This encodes CASSEEGAGTEAFF.

The CDR3 DNA sequence: TGTGCCAGCAGCTTAACGGGGAACACAGATACGCAGTATTTT. Translating it yields CASSLTGNTDTQYF. The V gene is TRBV11-3, the J gene TRBJ2-3; a weak D match, TRBD2 (5 bases). The germline CDR1 and CDR2 sequences are SGHNT and YENEEA. Trimming removed 2 bases from V and 2 bases from J, with 8 bases in between. This CDR3 region has 14 residues. The full variable domain, with the rest looked up from reference TRBV11-3 and TRBJ2-3, is EAGVVQSPRYKIIEKKQPVAFWCNPISGHNTLYWYLQNLGQGPELLIRYENEEAVDDSQLPKDRFSAERLKGVDSTLKIQPAELGDSAVYLCASSLTGNTDTQYFGPGTRLTVL.

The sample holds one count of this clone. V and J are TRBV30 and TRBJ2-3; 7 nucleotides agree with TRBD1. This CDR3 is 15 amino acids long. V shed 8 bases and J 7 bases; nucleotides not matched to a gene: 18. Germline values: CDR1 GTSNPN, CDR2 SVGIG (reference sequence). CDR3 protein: CAGTNEGGGRNTQYF. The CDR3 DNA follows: TGTGCCGGAACCAACGAAGGGGGCGGTCGAAATACGCAGTATTTT.

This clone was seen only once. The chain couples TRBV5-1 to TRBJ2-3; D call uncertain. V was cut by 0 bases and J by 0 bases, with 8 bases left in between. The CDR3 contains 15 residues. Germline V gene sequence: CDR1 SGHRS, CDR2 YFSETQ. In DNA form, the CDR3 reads TGCGCCAGCAGCTTGGCGGAGACTAGCACAGATACGCAGTATTTT. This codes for CASSLAETSTDTQYF.

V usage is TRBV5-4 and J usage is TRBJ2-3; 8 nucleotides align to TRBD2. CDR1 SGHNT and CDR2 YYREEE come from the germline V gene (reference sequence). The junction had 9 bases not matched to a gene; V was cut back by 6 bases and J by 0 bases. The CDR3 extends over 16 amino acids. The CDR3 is CASIWWASGSTDTQYF. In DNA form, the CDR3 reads TGTGCCAGCATCTGGTGGGCTAGCGGGAGCACAGATACGCAGTATTTT. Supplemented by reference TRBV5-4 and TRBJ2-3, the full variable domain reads ETGVTQSPTHLIKTRGQQVTLRCSSQSGHNTVSWYQQALGQGPQFIFQYYREEENGRGNFPPRFSGLQFPNYSSELNVNALELDDSALYLCASIWWASGSTDTQYFGPGTRLTVL.

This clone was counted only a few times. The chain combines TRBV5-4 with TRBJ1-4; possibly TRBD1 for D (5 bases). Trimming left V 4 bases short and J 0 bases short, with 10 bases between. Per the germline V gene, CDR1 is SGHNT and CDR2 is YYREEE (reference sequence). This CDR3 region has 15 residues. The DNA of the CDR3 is TGTGCCAGCAGCGATATGACAGCAACTAATGAAAAACTGTTTTTT. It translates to CASSDMTATNEKLFF.

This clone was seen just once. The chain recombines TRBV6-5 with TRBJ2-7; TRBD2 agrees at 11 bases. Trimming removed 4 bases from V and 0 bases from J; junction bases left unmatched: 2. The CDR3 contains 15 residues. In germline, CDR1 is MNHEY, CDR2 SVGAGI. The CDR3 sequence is CASSFTSGSSYEQYF. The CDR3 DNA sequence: TGTGCCAGCAGTTTCACTAGCGGGAGCTCCTACGAGCAGTACTTC.

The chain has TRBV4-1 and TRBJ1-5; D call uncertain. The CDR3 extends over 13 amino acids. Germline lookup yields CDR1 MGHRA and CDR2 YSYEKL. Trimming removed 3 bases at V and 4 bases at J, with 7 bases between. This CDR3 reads CASSQRENQPQHF. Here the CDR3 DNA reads TGCGCCAGCAGCCAGAGGGAGAATCAGCCCCAGCATTTT.

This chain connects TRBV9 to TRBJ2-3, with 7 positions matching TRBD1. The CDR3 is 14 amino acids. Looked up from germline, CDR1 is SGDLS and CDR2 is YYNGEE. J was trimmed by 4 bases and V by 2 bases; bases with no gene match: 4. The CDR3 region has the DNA TGTGCCAGCAGCGTGTACAGGGGATCAGATACGCAGTATTTT. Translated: CASSVYRGSDTQYF. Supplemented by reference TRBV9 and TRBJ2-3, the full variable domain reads DSGVTQTPKHLITATGQRVTLRCSPRSGDLSVYWYQQSLDQGLQFLIQYYNGEERAKGNILERFSAQQFPDLHSELNLSSLELGDSALYFCASSVYRGSDTQYFGPGTRLTVL.

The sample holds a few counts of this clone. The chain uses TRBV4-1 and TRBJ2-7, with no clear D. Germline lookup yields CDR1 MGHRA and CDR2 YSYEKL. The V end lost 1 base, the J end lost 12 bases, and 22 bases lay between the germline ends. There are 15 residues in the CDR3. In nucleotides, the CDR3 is TGCGCCAGCAGCCAAGTTAGTGACTTAAAATACGATCCGTACTTC. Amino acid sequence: CASSQVSDLKYDPYF.

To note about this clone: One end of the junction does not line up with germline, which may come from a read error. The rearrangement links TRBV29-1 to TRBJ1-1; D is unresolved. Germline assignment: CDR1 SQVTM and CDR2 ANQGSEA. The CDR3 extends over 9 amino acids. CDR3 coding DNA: TGCAGCGTTGGTACAGATACTCTCTTT. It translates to CSVGTDTLF.

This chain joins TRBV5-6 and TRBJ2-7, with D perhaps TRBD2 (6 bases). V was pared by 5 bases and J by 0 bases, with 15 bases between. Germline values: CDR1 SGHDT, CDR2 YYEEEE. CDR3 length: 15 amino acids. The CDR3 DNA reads TGTGCCAGCAGACAAGATAGCGGACCCTCCTACGAGCAGTACTTC. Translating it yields CASRQDSGPSYEQYF. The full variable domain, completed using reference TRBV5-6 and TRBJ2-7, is DAGVTQSPTHLIKTRGQQVTLRCSPKSGHDTVSWYQQALGQGPQFIFQYYEEEERQRGNFPDRFSGHQFPNYSSELNVNALLLGDSALYLCASRQDSGPSYEQYFGPGTRLTVT.